The 23 T cell receptor beta chains presented below share a single source sample, sequenced in a study of CD8 T cells in ankylosing spondylitis. TCRdb redid the calling of the 5' RACE reads with MiXCR, one entry per CDR3 protein. This repertoire shows approximately 130,000 distinct CDR3 sequences, approximately 10% found once; its top ten account for about 3.6%. Sequencing was carried out using blood, either unsorted or a sorted T cell fraction (not recorded which). These receptors all come from a male donor with ankylosing spondylitis or in good health (not recorded which).

This clonotype was detected ten times or more. The CDR3 spells CASSFHEQYF. CDR3 coding DNA: TGCGCCAGCAGCTTCCACGAGCAGTACTTC. The chain joins TRBV5-1 to TRBJ2-7; D not certain. The V gene's germline CDR1 is SGHRS and CDR2 YFSETQ. V lost 2 bases and J 5 bases, leaving 2 bases between the germline ends. The CDR3 is 10 amino acids.

The rearrangement joins TRBV5-1 to TRBJ2-2; D gene unclear. The V end lost 5 bases, the J end lost 5 bases, and 10 bases lay between the germline ends. CDR1 and CDR2 from the germline V gene are SGHRS and YFSETQ. This CDR3 has 13 amino acids. The CDR3 protein is CASRRDGTGELFF. The CDR3 nucleotides read TGCGCCAGCAGAAGGGATGGGACCGGGGAGCTGTTTTTT.

This clonotype was detected a few times. This chain joins TRBV19 and TRBJ2-2; 8 bases line up with TRBD1. V shed 6 bases, J shed 1 base, and the junction held 1 base outside the gene matches. Germline CDR1 reads LNHDA; CDR2 reads SQIVND (reference sequence). The CDR3 sequence is 14 residues long. This chain's CDR3 is CASSDRGNTGELFF. In DNA form, the CDR3 reads TGTGCCAGTAGCGACAGGGGGAACACCGGGGAGCTGTTTTTT.

This clonotype has a handful of counts. The rearrangement links TRBV5-1 to TRBJ2-7, with D perhaps matching TRBD1 or TRBD2 (5 bases each). Germline V gene data show CDR1 as SGHRS and CDR2 as YFSETQ. V was trimmed by 0 bases and J by 5 bases, leaving 12 bases between them. The CDR3 spans 14 residues. This chain's CDR3 is CASSLAAGSDEQYF. CDR3 nucleotides: TGCGCCAGCAGCTTGGCGGCAGGGAGCGACGAGCAGTACTTC.

The chain links TRBV20-1 to TRBJ1-5, with no clear D. This CDR3 comprises 13 residues. V dropped 3 bases and J dropped 4 bases, with 10 bases sitting between them. CDR1 is DFQATT, CDR2 SNEGSKA, per germline (reference sequence). The CDR3 reads CSARGSVNQPQHF. The CDR3 DNA reads as TGCAGTGCTAGGGGTTCCGTAAATCAGCCCCAGCATTTT.

CDR3 in DNA: TGTGCCTGGGGCGGGACGAAGCTTCAGCCCCAGCATTTT. Translated, it gives CAWGGTKLQPQHF. The chain carries TRBV30 and TRBJ1-5; TRBD1 is a possible D gene (5 bases). Trimming removed 5 bases at V and 6 bases at J, with 14 bases between. Germline CDR1 is GTSNPN and CDR2 is SVGIG (reference sequence). The CDR3 has 13 amino acids. The variable domain in full, with the rest retrieved from reference TRBV30 and TRBJ1-5, is SQTIHQWPATLVQPVGSPLSLECTVEGTSNPNLYWYRQAAGRGLQLLFYSVGIGQISSEVPQNLSASRPQDRQFILSSKKLLLSDSGFYLCAWGGTKLQPQHFGDGTRLSIL.

This sequence joins TRBV29-1 and TRBJ2-3; 8 bases match TRBD1. Germline CDR1 is SQVTM and CDR2 is ANQGSEA. CDR3 length: 15 amino acids. V dropped 7 bases and J dropped 0; count of bases not matched to a gene: 9. This CDR3 is CSAKGQGYSTDTQYF. The DNA for the CDR3 is TGCAGCGCTAAAGGACAGGGATACAGCACAGATACGCAGTATTTT.

This clonotype appeared many times. This chain connects TRBV12-3 or TRBV12-4 to TRBJ2-7; TRBD2 matches at 13 bases. V lost 3 bases to trimming and J lost 6 bases; unmatched junction nucleotides: 2. The CDR3 runs 14 residues. The CDR3 loop is CASSFGLAGVEQYF. CDR3 coding DNA: TGTGCCAGCAGTTTTGGACTAGCGGGAGTCGAGCAGTACTTC.

This clonotype showed up just a few times. This rearrangement joins TRBV5-5 to TRBJ2-1, with D perhaps matching TRBD1 (6 bases). V was pared by 0 bases and J by 0 bases, with 10 bases between. This CDR3 comprises 16 residues. The germline gives CDR1 SGHKS, CDR2 YYEKEE (reference sequence). The CDR3 is CASSLGVRGSYNEQFF. CDR3 coding DNA: TGTGCCAGCAGCTTGGGGGTCAGGGGCTCCTACAATGAGCAGTTCTTC.

J is TRBJ2-7 and V is TRBV20-1; D uncertain. Trimming stripped 6 bases from V and 4 bases from J, with 4 bases between. The germline V gene encodes CDR1 DFQATT and CDR2 SNEGSKA (reference sequence). The CDR3 loop spans 9 amino acids. Here the CDR3 DNA reads TGCAGTGCGGGGTACGAGCAGTACTTC. This encodes CSAGYEQYF.

The table lists this clonotype with many counts. The chain combines TRBV11-2 with TRBJ2-1; TRBD2 matches at 7 bases. With V trimmed by 5 bases and J by 6 bases, 7 bases remained unmatched. The CDR3 consists of 14 residues. Germline V CDR1 and CDR2: SGHAT, FQNNGV. CDR3 nucleotide sequence: TGTGCCAGCAGCGACGGACTAGTAACCAATGAGCAGTTCTTC. This encodes CASSDGLVTNEQFF.

This clonotype was observed a handful of times. The chain recombines TRBV28 with TRBJ1-5; no firm D call. Trimming took off 3 bases at V and 7 bases at J, with 13 bases between the two ends. Germline assignment: CDR1 MDHEN and CDR2 SYDVKM. The CDR3 runs to 14 residues. DNA of the CDR3: TGTGCCAGCAGTTTTGAGAGTTACCGACAGCCCCAGCATTTT. Translating it yields CASSFESYRQPQHF.

The chain uses TRBV5-1 and TRBJ2-3; maybe TRBD1 (6 bases). Germline CDR1 and CDR2: SGHRS and YFSETQ. This CDR3 region has 14 residues. The V and J ends lost 1 base and 4 bases respectively, with 10 bases between them. Written as DNA, the CDR3 is TGCGCCAGCAGCTTGCAGGGGAGCCCAGATACGCAGTATTTT. Translation gives CASSLQGSPDTQYF. The entire variable domain, with the rest obtained from reference TRBV5-1 and TRBJ2-3, is as follows: KAGVTQTPRYLIKTRGQQVTLSCSPISGHRSVSWYQQTPGQGLQFLFEYFSETQRNKGNFPGRFSGRQFSNSRSEMNVSTLELGDSALYLCASSLQGSPDTQYFGPGTRLTVL.

This clonotype was counted at least ten times. An end of the junction does not agree with germline; a read error may underlie this. This chain uses TRBV29-1 with TRBJ1-2; D might be TRBD1 (6 bases). The CDR3 covers 11 residues. The germline V gene encodes CDR1 SQVTM and CDR2 ANQGSEA. The CDR3 region is CSVGDDGQSSF. The DNA for the CDR3 is TGCAGCGTTGGCGATGACGGACAGTCGTCGTTC.

The V gene is TRBV7-8, the J gene TRBJ2-3; 8 nucleotides line up with TRBD2. The CDR3 length is 16 residues. J was trimmed by 1 base and V by 1 base; bases with no gene match: 4. Germline lookup yields CDR1 SGHVS and CDR2 FQNEAQ. The CDR3 spells CASSLVTSGGTDTQYF. The CDR3 DNA reads as TGTGCCAGCAGCTTAGTAACTAGCGGAGGCACAGATACGCAGTATTTT.

This clonotype has ten or more counts. The J gene is TRBJ2-4, the V gene TRBV27; the match to TRBD1 covers 7 bases. Germline V CDR1 and CDR2: MNHEY, SMNVEV (reference sequence). The CDR3 contains 14 residues. The junction had 3 bases not matched to a gene; V was cut back by 6 bases and J by 1 base. The CDR3 nucleotides read TGTGCCAGCAGGGAACAGGGGGCCAAAAACATTCAGTACTTC. Its translation: CASREQGAKNIQYF.

This clonotype appeared many times. The chain has TRBV20-1 and TRBJ1-1, with no clear D. CDR3 length equals 13 residues. V was shortened by 5 bases and J by 2 bases, with 12 bases between the two germline ends. Germline loops: CDR1 DFQATT, CDR2 SNEGSKA (reference sequence). DNA for the CDR3: TGCAGTGCTCTCGACGGTAGAAACACTGAAGCTTTCTTT. Its protein product is CSALDGRNTEAFF.

This clonotype was observed many times. V gene TRBV2 combines with J gene TRBJ2-1; TRBD2 aligns across 8 bases. This CDR3 has 15 amino acids. The V and J ends lost 8 bases and 8 bases, in that order; junction bases with no gene match: 14. Germline V CDR1 and CDR2: SNHLY, FYNNEI. The CDR3 sequence: CASLRFPGLGHEQFF. In DNA, the CDR3 is TGTGCCAGCCTAAGGTTCCCGGGACTAGGCCATGAGCAGTTCTTC.

This clonotype was seen ten or more times. This rearrangement joins TRBV29-1 to TRBJ1-2; D remains unclear. The V end was cut by 4 bases, the J end by 6 bases, with 6 bases between. CDR1 and CDR2 from the germline V gene are SQVTM and ANQGSEA. The CDR3 contains 10 residues. Here the CDR3 DNA reads TGCAGCGTTGGGGAGGATGGCTACACCTTC. Encoded protein: CSVGEDGYTF.

This clonotype showed up many times. The chain combines TRBV20-1 with TRBJ2-2; tentative D call: TRBD2 (6 bases). Trimming removed 6 bases at V and 4 bases at J, with 18 bases between. The CDR3 consists of 15 residues. Germline V gives CDR1 DFQATT, CDR2 SNEGSKA (reference sequence). The CDR3 sequence: CSAKRAGRVTGELFF. CDR3 sequence (DNA): TGCAGTGCGAAAAGGGCGGGGCGCGTCACCGGGGAGCTGTTTTTT.

This clonotype was seen many times. CDR3 nucleotide sequence: TGCAGCGCCCATGATGGGCAGGCAAAAGAAGCTTTCTTT. The encoded protein is CSAHDGQAKEAFF. The chain uses TRBV29-1 and TRBJ1-1; D is unclear. The CDR3 has 13 amino acids. The V gene lost 7 bases and the J gene lost 8 bases, with 20 bases spanning the gap. Germline CDR1 reads SQVTM; CDR2 reads ANQGSEA.

This clonotype was observed a handful of times. The chain is built from TRBV28 and TRBJ2-5; tentatively, D is TRBD2 (6 bases). The V end lost 5 bases, the J end lost 9 bases, and 16 bases lay between the germline ends. This CDR3 comprises 13 residues. Germline CDR1 MDHEN, CDR2 SYDVKM. Here the CDR3 DNA reads TGTGCCAGCAGTCTCAGCGGGCCGTTGGCCCAGTACTTC. Translated, it gives CASSLSGPLAQYF.

This clonotype showed up many times. This sequence joins TRBV29-1 and TRBJ1-2; no definite D call. In germline, CDR1 is SQVTM, CDR2 ANQGSEA. Between the trimmed V and J ends, which lost 5 bases and 8 bases, there was a span of 12 bases. This CDR3 contains 11 residues. The CDR3 here is CSVSEGRGYTF. CDR3 DNA: TGCAGCGTTTCCGAGGGCCGCGGCTACACCTTC.